These 30 T cell receptor beta chains were all obtained from the same sample, sequenced in a study of blood T cell repertoires in COVID-19. The assay was immunoSEQ multiplex PCR, and TCRdb's table has in-frame clones only and misses some. There are roughly 84,000 clones in the sample; around three quarters occur only once, and around 4% lies in the top ten. The source material was peripheral blood. The receptor source for this set is a woman aged 45-60 years with acute or convalescent COVID-19.

This clone has just a few counts. The V gene is TRBV6-1, the J gene TRBJ1-2, with TRBD1 as a possible D gene (5 bases). CDR1 is MNHNS, CDR2 SASEGT, per germline. Trimming removed 4 bases from V and 3 bases from J, with 18 bases in between. The CDR3 extends over 16 amino acids. The DNA for the CDR3 is TGTGCCAGCAGTGTTTCTCCGCTGGACACCTACTATGGCTACACCTTC. Translating gives CASSVSPLDTYYGYTF.

V and J are TRBV28 and TRBJ2-1; 8 bases fit TRBD1. The CDR3 has 11 amino acids. The germline V gene encodes CDR1 MDHEN and CDR2 SYDVKM. Germline trimming cut 8 bases from V and 8 bases from J; bases unmatched to any gene: 2. The CDR3 DNA is TGTGCCAGCGGACAGGGCCATGAGCAGTTCTTC. Translated: CASGQGHEQFF.

V gene TRBV29-1 combines with J gene TRBJ2-1; 11 nucleotides match TRBD2. In germline, CDR1 is SQVTM, CDR2 ANQGSEA. The CDR3 is 17 residues long. V trimming: 6 bases; J trimming: 7 bases; junction bases outside the gene matches: 17. In DNA form, the CDR3 reads TGCAGCGTACGCGGGGTGGCTAGCGGGGGGAGGGCGAATGAGCAGTTCTTC. Translated, it gives CSVRGVASGGRANEQFF.

This chain connects TRBV25-1 to TRBJ2-5; 15 nucleotides line up with TRBD2. Germline V gene lookup returns CDR1 MGHDK and CDR2 SYGVNS. V trimming: 6 bases; J trimming: 4 bases; junction bases outside the gene matches: 12. The CDR3 totals 18 residues. CDR3 protein: CASSTGLAGGRVGETQYF. CDR3 in DNA: TGTGCCAGCAGCACTGGACTAGCGGGGGGGCGGGTTGGAGAGACCCAGTACTTC.

The chain carries TRBV14 and TRBJ1-3; no clear D. Between the trimmed V and J ends, which lost 4 bases and 1 base, there was a span of 17 bases. The CDR3 is 17 residues long. Germline V gene sequence: CDR1 SGHDN, CDR2 FVKESK. The CDR3 nucleotides are TGTGCCAGCAGCCTCTTATCGGGAAGGCTTTCTGGAAACACCATATATTTT. It encodes CASSLLSGRLSGNTIYF.

V gene TRBV10-3 combines with J gene TRBJ1-1; weak D call: TRBD1 (6 bases). The CDR3 is made up of 14 amino acids. Germline V gene lookup returns CDR1 ENHRY and CDR2 SYGVKD. The germline V and J ends were trimmed by 7 bases and 0 bases, with 12 bases remaining between them. The CDR3 DNA reads TGTGCCATCAACACTGACAGGTTGAACACTGAAGCTTTCTTT. Translated: CAINTDRLNTEAFF.

V is TRBV5-1 and J is TRBJ2-3; D not resolved. The CDR3 covers 15 residues. Germline V lookup: CDR1 SGHRS, CDR2 YFSETQ. V was clipped by 0 bases and J by 1 base, with 9 bases between them. CDR3: CASSLDGDRTDTQYF. The CDR3 coding sequence is TGCGCCAGCAGCTTGGACGGAGACCGCACAGATACGCAGTATTTT.

The chain links TRBV19 to TRBJ1-1; possible D gene TRBD1, 6 bases. V lost 4 bases and J lost 1, with 13 bases in between. Germline assignment: CDR1 LNHDA and CDR2 SQIVND (reference sequence). The CDR3 extends over 15 amino acids. The CDR3 sequence is CASSTDRGGNTEAFF. The CDR3 coding sequence is TGTGCCAGTAGTACCGACCGAGGGGGGAACACTGAAGCTTTCTTT. Supplemented by reference TRBV19 and TRBJ1-1, the full variable domain reads DGGITQSPKYLFRKEGQNVTLSCEQNLNHDAMYWYRQDPGQGLRLIYYSQIVNDFQKGDIAEGYSVSREKKESFPLTVTSAQKNPTAFYLCASSTDRGGNTEAFFGQGTRLTVV.

This clone has only a few counts. The rearrangement joins TRBV29-1 to TRBJ1-2; D is unclear. This CDR3 spans 13 amino acids. V lost 3 bases, J lost 0 bases, and 8 bases lay in between. Germline V gene data show CDR1 as SQVTM and CDR2 as ANQGSEA. The CDR3 loop is CSVEPAANYGYTF. CDR3 coding DNA: TGCAGCGTTGAGCCCGCAGCTAACTATGGCTACACCTTC.

The V gene is TRBV5-4, the J gene TRBJ2-4; 14 positions match TRBD2. The V segment lost 4 bases and the J segment 3 bases; nucleotides outside the gene matches: 9. This CDR3 has 18 residues. CDR1 is SGHNT, CDR2 YYREEE, per germline (reference sequence). In nucleotides, the CDR3 is TGTGCCAGCAGCATAGGGACTAGCGGGGGTAAAGTCAAAAACATTCAGTACTTC. Translating it yields CASSIGTSGGKVKNIQYF.

This chain joins TRBV7-3 and TRBJ1-1; D remains unclear. The germline V gene encodes CDR1 SGHTA and CDR2 FQGTGA. Trimming removed 0 bases at V and 0 bases at J, with 5 bases between. The CDR3 is 14 amino acids. The CDR3 DNA follows: TGTGCCAGCAGCTTAACAGCAATGAACACTGAAGCTTTCTTT. Translated: CASSLTAMNTEAFF. The full variable domain, completed using reference TRBV7-3 and TRBJ1-1, is GAGVSQTPSNKVTEKGKYVELRCDPISGHTALYWYRQSLGQGPEFLIYFQGTGAADDSGLPNDRFFAVRPEGSVSTLKIQRTERGDSAVYLCASSLTAMNTEAFFGQGTRLTVV.

The chain links TRBV28 to TRBJ2-1; D is uncertain. The CDR3 covers 14 residues. The germline V and J ends were trimmed by 3 bases and 5 bases, with 11 bases remaining between them. Germline assignment: CDR1 MDHEN and CDR2 SYDVKM. This CDR3 is CASSLEQHDNEQFF. CDR3 coding DNA: TGTGCCAGCAGTTTGGAACAGCACGACAATGAGCAGTTCTTC.

This clone has only a few counts. V usage is TRBV5-5 and J usage is TRBJ2-7; D not resolved. The CDR3 consists of 13 residues. CDR1 and CDR2 from the germline V gene are SGHKS and YYEKEE (reference sequence). V gave up 4 bases and J gave up 7 bases, with 15 bases separating them. This chain's CDR3 is CASSPWASQEQYF. CDR3 in DNA: TGTGCCAGCAGCCCCTGGGCCTCCCAAGAGCAGTACTTC.

The chain links TRBV3-1 (or the pseudogene TRBV3-2) to TRBJ2-7; D remains unclear. V was clipped by 3 bases and J by 6 bases, with 9 bases between them. This CDR3 spans 12 amino acids. The germline V gene encodes CDR1 LGHDT and CDR2 YNNKEL (reference sequence). CDR3 DNA: TGTGCCAGCAGCCAGGTAGCCTCCGAGCAGTACTTC. Protein product: CASSQVASEQYF.

The chain has TRBV28 and TRBJ1-2; 11 bases agree with TRBD1. V lost 5 bases, J lost 8 bases, and 10 bases stayed unmatched. The CDR3 has 15 residues. The V gene's germline CDR1 is MDHEN and CDR2 SYDVKM. The CDR3 nucleotides are TGTGCCAGCAGTACTTACGGACAGGGGGCGCGAGGCTACACCTTC. This sequence encodes CASSTYGQGARGYTF.

This clone was recorded only once. V usage is TRBV3-1 (or the pseudogene TRBV3-2) and J usage is TRBJ2-5, with 9 bases lining up with TRBD2. The CDR3 length is 17 residues. CDR1 LGHDT and CDR2 YNNKEL come from the germline V gene (reference sequence). The V gene end was trimmed by 4 bases and the J gene end by 5 bases; junction bases not matched to a gene: 14. The CDR3 DNA sequence: TGTGCCAGCAGCCCTCTCAGAGGGGCGGGGGGGTTGGAGACCCAGTACTTC. It is translated as CASSPLRGAGGLETQYF.

The chain links TRBV30 to TRBJ1-5; D gene ambiguous. This CDR3 has 12 residues. Germline lookup yields CDR1 GTSNPN and CDR2 SVGIG (reference sequence). V dropped 5 bases and J dropped 6 bases, with 11 bases sitting between them. The CDR3 DNA reads as TGTGCCTGGGATTCCAGCGGTCAGCCCCAGCATTTT. Its protein is CAWDSSGQPQHF.

The J gene is TRBJ1-1, the V gene TRBV6-6; D not certain. Germline CDR1 and CDR2: MNHNY and SVGAGI (reference sequence). Trimming removed 2 bases at V and 4 bases at J, with 17 bases between. The CDR3 spans 16 residues. This CDR3 is CASSYEGTPSGTEAFF. Here the CDR3 DNA reads TGTGCCAGCAGTTACGAGGGCACCCCTTCAGGCACTGAAGCTTTCTTT.

The rearrangement joins TRBV5-1 to TRBJ1-6, with TRBD1 matching 9 bases. The CDR3 runs to 14 residues. Per the germline V gene, CDR1 is SGHRS and CDR2 is YFSETQ. V was pared by 4 bases and J by 9 bases, with 5 bases of the junction left unmatched. For the CDR3, the DNA is TGCGCCAGCAGCACGGGACAGGGACGTTCACCCCTCCACTTT. Translating gives CASSTGQGRSPLHF.

The chain joins TRBV9 to TRBJ2-7; TRBD1 agrees at 7 bases. Germline V gene lookup returns CDR1 SGDLS and CDR2 YYNGEE. Trimming removed 3 bases from V and 5 bases from J; junction bases left unmatched: 14. CDR3 length: 16 residues. CDR3 region: CASSAPPDRDNHEQYF. The CDR3 DNA reads TGTGCCAGCAGCGCCCCCCCCGACAGGGATAATCACGAGCAGTACTTC. The full variable domain, rest sourced from reference TRBV9 and TRBJ2-7, is DSGVTQTPKHLITATGQRVTLRCSPRSGDLSVYWYQQSLDQGLQFLIQYYNGEERAKGNILERFSAQQFPDLHSELNLSSLELGDSALYFCASSAPPDRDNHEQYFGPGTRLTVT.

In this sample, this clone turned up once. This chain joins TRBV28 and TRBJ2-5; 10 nucleotides agree with TRBD1. With V trimmed by 8 bases and J by 5 bases, 11 bases remained unmatched. CDR1 MDHEN and CDR2 SYDVKM come from the germline V gene. This CDR3 has 15 amino acids. CDR3: CASAGQGISGETQYF. Here the CDR3 DNA reads TGTGCCAGCGCGGGACAGGGGATATCGGGGGAGACCCAGTACTTC.

CDR3 sequence: CASSIGDRIYSPLHF. CDR3 nucleotides: TGTGCCAGTAGTATCGGGGACAGAATTTATTCACCCCTCCACTTT. The gene calls are TRBV19 and TRBJ1-6; 7 bases map to TRBD1. J was trimmed by 8 bases and V by 3 bases; bases with no gene match: 7. The CDR3 runs 15 residues. Germline-derived CDR1 and CDR2 are LNHDA and SQIVND (reference sequence).

The CDR3 nucleotides are TGTGCCAGCAGCACAACACAGGGCTTGGAGACCCAGTACTTC. It yields the protein CASSTTQGLETQYF. This chain connects TRBV7-9 to TRBJ2-5; D is perhaps TRBD1 (6 bases). V lost 5 bases and J 5 bases, leaving 15 bases between the germline ends. This CDR3 is 14 amino acids long. Germline CDR1 SEHNR, CDR2 FQNEAQ (reference sequence).

The chain combines TRBV29-1 with TRBJ1-1, with D possibly being TRBD1 (5 bases). This CDR3 is built from 15 residues. V gave up 1 base and J gave up 0 bases, with 12 bases separating them. Germline CDR1 and CDR2: SQVTM and ANQGSEA. The CDR3 is CSVEGLGGLNTEAFF. The CDR3 DNA sequence: TGCAGCGTTGAAGGTTTGGGGGGACTGAACACTGAAGCTTTCTTT.

V and J are TRBV11-2 and TRBJ1-5; D is possibly TRBD1 (6 bases). Trimming removed 0 bases from V and 2 bases from J, with 8 bases in between. Per germline, CDR1 SGHAT and CDR2 FQNNGV. The length of the CDR3 is 15 residues. The CDR3 sequence: CASSLDPGGNQPQHF. The DNA for the CDR3 is TGTGCCAGCAGCTTAGATCCAGGGGGCAATCAGCCCCAGCATTTT.

The V and J genes are TRBV4-2 and TRBJ2-1; 11 nucleotides line up with TRBD2. The germline gives CDR1 LGHNA, CDR2 YNFKEQ. There are 18 residues in the CDR3. After removal of 1 base from V and 4 bases from J, the junction contained 9 bases not matched to a gene. The CDR3 bases are TGTGCCAGCAGCCAAGGAGATAGCGGGGGGGGACCTTACAATGAGCAGTTCTTC. It codes for CASSQGDSGGGPYNEQFF.

This clone was picked up one time. The chain is built from TRBV7-3 and TRBJ2-7, with unresolved D. V lost 1 base, J lost 5 bases, and 9 bases lay in between. CDR3 length: 13 residues. Looked up from germline, CDR1 is SGHTA and CDR2 is FQGTGA. The CDR3 sequence: CASSLNGGHEQYF. In nucleotides, the CDR3 is TGTGCCAGCAGCTTAAATGGTGGCCACGAGCAGTACTTC.

The chain links TRBV7-9 to TRBJ1-4, with 7 nucleotides matching TRBD1. The CDR3 totals 15 residues. The germline CDR1 and CDR2 sequences are SEHNR and FQNEAQ (reference sequence). V lost 1 base to trimming and J lost 7 bases; unmatched junction nucleotides: 6. CDR3: CASSLGETGSEKLFF. CDR3 sequence (DNA): TGTGCCAGCAGCTTAGGCGAGACAGGGTCTGAAAAACTGTTTTTT.

This clone appeared a few times. The chain joins TRBV3-1 (or the pseudogene TRBV3-2) to TRBJ2-1; the match to TRBD2 covers 12 bases. This CDR3 has 16 residues. V gave up 3 bases and J gave up 7 bases; unmatched junction bases: 7. Looked up from germline, CDR1 is LGHDT and CDR2 is YNNKEL (reference sequence). The CDR3 spells CASSHGRLAGENEQFF. The CDR3 DNA is TGTGCCAGCAGCCACGGGAGACTAGCGGGGGAAAATGAGCAGTTCTTC.

The chain links TRBV4-2 to TRBJ1-1, with 8 bases aligning to TRBD1. CDR3 length: 14 amino acids. From germline, CDR1 is LGHNA and CDR2 YNFKEQ. V lost 5 bases and J lost 1; bases outside the gene matches: 3. The CDR3 spells CASSSGQGNTEAFF. CDR3 nucleotide sequence: TGTGCCAGCAGCTCCGGACAGGGGAACACTGAAGCTTTCTTT.